Listed here are 18 T cell receptor beta chains from one sample, sequenced in a study of response to subunit inactivated influenza vaccine. Using its own MiXCR run on the RT-PCR reads, TCRdb lists one record per CDR3 protein. The data show about 830,000 distinct CDR3 sequences, less than 20% seen once. The sequences come from PBMCs from blood, collected roughly 5 days after vaccination. The receptors were gathered from a man aged 45-65 years who received an inactivated influenza vaccine.

A remark on this clonotype: An end of the junction does not agree with germline; a read error may underlie this. The chain uses TRBV14 and TRBJ2-1; 10 bases are a match to TRBD2. CDR3 length: 15 amino acids. Germline-derived CDR1 and CDR2 are SGHDN and FVKESK. This chain's CDR3 is CASSPPGLAYSEQFF. The CDR3 region has the DNA TGTGCCAGCAGCCCCCCGGGACTAGCGTACAGTGAGCAGTTCTTC.

This clonotype has just a few counts. The V and J genes are TRBV29-1 and TRBJ2-5, with TRBD1 as a possible D gene (6 bases). Trimming cost V 4 bases and J 5 bases, with 8 bases left between them. The CDR3 runs to 11 residues. The germline CDR1 and CDR2 sequences are SQVTM and ANQGSEA. The CDR3 region is CSVAGDETQYF. The CDR3 DNA sequence: TGCAGCGTTGCAGGGGACGAGACCCAGTACTTC.

This clonotype appeared a few times. The V gene is TRBV10-3, the J gene TRBJ2-2; 7 nucleotides agree with TRBD2. The trim removed 7 bases at V and 8 bases at J, leaving 7 bases unmatched. Germline CDR1 reads ENHRY; CDR2 reads SYGVKD. The CDR3 consists of 13 residues. CDR3 sequence (DNA): TGTGCCATCACTCCGCGGGACTATGGGGAGCTGTTTTTT. Translating gives CAITPRDYGELFF.

This chain links TRBV28 with TRBJ2-3; TRBD1 might be the D (6 bases). The germline CDR1 and CDR2 sequences are MDHEN and SYDVKM. The length of the CDR3 is 18 residues. V lost 6 bases, J lost 2 bases, and 24 bases lay in between. This chain's CDR3 is CASSHNSGQRGYTDTQYF. The CDR3 DNA reads TGTGCCAGCAGCCACAACTCCGGGCAGAGGGGGTACACAGATACGCAGTATTTT.

This clonotype occurred a few times. The chain recombines TRBV5-5 with TRBJ2-5; no clear D gene. CDR1 and CDR2 (germline): SGHKS, YYEKEE (reference sequence). Trimming took off 4 bases at V and 3 bases at J, with 16 bases between the two ends. The CDR3 has 15 amino acids. The CDR3 DNA reads as TGTGCCAGCAGCACCGGGTACCAGGTGAAAGAGACCCAGTACTTC. It is translated as CASSTGYQVKETQYF. The variable domain in full, completed from reference TRBV5-5 and TRBJ2-5, reads DAGVTQSPTHLIKTRGQQVTLRCSPISGHKSVSWYQQVLGQGPQFIFQYYEKEERGRGNFPDRFSARQFPNYSSELNVNALLLGDSALYLCASSTGYQVKETQYFGPGTRLLVL.

This clonotype was counted a few times. V usage is TRBV19 and J usage is TRBJ2-1; D remains ambiguous. The CDR3 loop spans 11 amino acids. Germline CDR1 and CDR2: LNHDA and SQIVND (reference sequence). V was cut by 5 bases and J by 9 bases, with 8 bases left in between. The CDR3 protein is CASSDLGEQFF. The CDR3, as DNA: TGTGCCAGTAGTGACCTCGGTGAGCAGTTCTTC.

This clonotype was counted a few times. This chain uses TRBV7-2 with TRBJ2-1; D ambiguous. This CDR3 has 15 residues. Germline CDR1 SGHTA, CDR2 FQGNSA. V was pared by 2 bases and J by 5 bases, with 13 bases between. CDR3 nucleotide sequence: TGTGCCAGCAGCTTACTGACTCTCGGCAACAATGAGCAGTTCTTC. As protein: CASSLLTLGNNEQFF.

The rearrangement joins TRBV29-1 to TRBJ2-3; 10 nucleotides line up with TRBD1. The germline V gene has CDR1 SQVTM and CDR2 ANQGSEA. Trimming took 4 bases from V and 4 from J; bases not matched to a gene: 8. The CDR3 runs 15 residues. The CDR3 DNA reads TGCAGCGTTGGGGTCGGGACAGGGGCGCCAGATACGCAGTATTTT. It is translated as CSVGVGTGAPDTQYF.

The chain joins TRBV18 to TRBJ2-3; D is uncertain. This CDR3 comprises 15 residues. The germline CDR1 and CDR2 sequences are KGHSH and LQKENI. Between the trimmed V and J ends, which lost 7 bases and 3 bases, there was a span of 17 bases. The CDR3, as DNA: TGTGCCAGCTTAGGCACCATTGGAATAACAGATACGCAGTATTTT. Its protein is CASLGTIGITDTQYF. Full variable domain (rest looked up from reference TRBV18 and TRBJ2-3): NAGVMQNPRHLVRRRGQEARLRCSPMKGHSHVYWYRQLPEEGLKFMVYLQKENIIDESGMPKERFSAEFPKEGPSILRIQQVVRGDSAAYFCASLGTIGITDTQYFGPGTRLTVL.

The chain uses TRBV4-2 and TRBJ1-3; the D gene is possibly TRBD1 (6 bases). This CDR3 spans 13 amino acids. CDR1 is LGHNA, CDR2 YNFKEQ, per germline. The V end lost 0 bases, the J end lost 9 bases, and 9 bases lay between the germline ends. The DNA of the CDR3 is TGTGCCAGCAGCCAAGATACAGGGAGCACCATATATTTT. Translation: CASSQDTGSTIYF.

The chain is built from TRBV20-1 and TRBJ2-7; D not resolved. Trimming took off 0 bases at V and 1 base at J, with 13 bases between the two ends. This CDR3 has 15 residues. CDR1 and CDR2 (germline): DFQATT, SNEGSKA (reference sequence). Written as DNA, the CDR3 is TGCAGTGCTAGAGATTACCGGCACCCTTCCTACGAGCAGTACTTC. It is translated as CSARDYRHPSYEQYF.

This clonotype was recorded a few times. This chain connects TRBV5-5 to TRBJ2-7; no definite D call. Per germline, CDR1 SGHKS and CDR2 YYEKEE (reference sequence). The CDR3 runs 14 residues. V was pared by 0 bases and J by 7 bases, with 14 bases between. CDR3 region: CASSLVLSLGEQYF. The DNA for the CDR3 is TGTGCCAGCAGCTTGGTGCTGTCTCTGGGGGAGCAGTACTTC.

This clonotype occurred once. The rearrangement joins TRBV7-2 to TRBJ2-7; D not resolved. V gave up 1 base and J gave up 4 bases, with 14 bases separating them. Germline V gene sequence: CDR1 SGHTA, CDR2 FQGNSA. The CDR3 is made up of 15 amino acids. CDR3 DNA: TGTGCCAGCAGCTTAGTAAACAGCCGCCCTTACGAGCAGTACTTC. Translation gives CASSLVNSRPYEQYF.

This clonotype was observed a handful of times. The J gene is TRBJ1-4, the V gene TRBV18; 8 bases are shared with TRBD1. Trimming removed 0 bases from V and 5 bases from J; junction bases left unmatched: 2. From germline, CDR1 is KGHSH and CDR2 LQKENI. The CDR3 is 15 amino acids. The CDR3 region has the DNA TGTGCCAGCTCACCACCCAACAGGGGGAATGAAAAACTGTTTTTT. Its translation: CASSPPNRGNEKLFF.

This clonotype has just a few counts. J is TRBJ1-1 and V is TRBV7-2; 7 bases are shared with TRBD1. CDR1 is SGHTA and CDR2 is FQGNSA in the germline V gene. The V and J ends lost 4 bases and 12 bases, in that order; junction bases with no gene match: 11. There are 13 residues in the CDR3. The CDR3: CASSWGSGGETFF. The CDR3 DNA is TGTGCCAGCAGCTGGGGGTCAGGGGGGGAGACTTTCTTT.

The chain employs TRBV6-2 or TRBV6-3 and TRBJ2-5; 8 bases agree with TRBD2. The CDR3 loop spans 16 amino acids. The germline V gene encodes CDR1 MNHEY and CDR2 SVGEGT. After removal of 5 bases from V and 5 bases from J, the junction contained 13 bases not matched to a gene. CDR3 DNA sequence: TGTGCCAGCAGTCCCCCCGGGTTAGCGGGGAGCGAGACCCAGTACTTC. Amino acids: CASSPPGLAGSETQYF.

This clonotype was seen only a few times. The V gene is TRBV7-2, the J gene TRBJ2-5; 13 nucleotides align to TRBD2. Germline-derived CDR1 and CDR2 are SGHTA and FQGNSA. V gave up 3 bases and J gave up 6 bases; unmatched junction bases: 7. This CDR3 contains 16 residues. The CDR3 DNA reads TGTGCCAGCAGCTTGAGGACTAGCGGGAGTGTGAAGACCCAGTACTTC. Residues: CASSLRTSGSVKTQYF.

J is TRBJ2-2 and V is TRBV5-6; 8 nucleotides match TRBD2. The junction had 6 bases not matched to a gene; V was cut back by 1 base and J by 1 base. The CDR3 contains 17 residues. CDR1 and CDR2 from the germline V gene are SGHDT and YYEEEE. The CDR3 sequence is CASSLRAGALNTGELFF. CDR3 in DNA: TGTGCCAGCAGCTTGAGAGCGGGGGCTTTGAACACCGGGGAGCTGTTTTTT.